This passage covers 7 T cell receptor beta chains from one sample sequenced in a study of cytotoxic CD8 clonotypes in ibrutinib-treated CLL. TCRdb keeps only in-frame clones here, not all; method: immunoSEQ multiplex PCR. The sample contains 29,000 or so clones, 60% to 85% of which appear only once. This specimen consisted of PBMCs, obtained after 36 months of ibrutinib treatment. The receptors here all came from a human donor with chronic lymphocytic leukemia.

The V call is TRBV20-1, the J call TRBJ1-1, with D perhaps TRBD1 (5 bases). Germline loops: CDR1 DFQATT, CDR2 SNEGSKA (reference sequence). The CDR3 covers 11 residues. The V end was cut by 3 bases, the J end by 6 bases, with 8 bases between. This CDR3 reads CSASGGAEAFF. CDR3 nucleotide sequence: TGCAGTGCTAGCGGGGGGGCTGAAGCTTTCTTT.

The DNA of the CDR3 is TGTGCCAGCAGTACCAGGGGCGACTCCTACGAGCAGTACTTC. Protein: CASSTRGDSYEQYF. The gene calls are TRBV6-5 and TRBJ2-7; possibly TRBD1 for D (6 bases). The length of the CDR3 is 14 residues. V lost 5 bases and J lost 0, with 11 bases in between. Germline V CDR1 and CDR2: MNHEY, SVGAGI.

The rearrangement links TRBV29-1 to TRBJ1-3, with D perhaps matching TRBD1 (5 bases). Trimming took off 4 bases at V and 2 bases at J, with 6 bases between the two ends. The CDR3 has 12 amino acids. Germline CDR1 is SQVTM and CDR2 is ANQGSEA. The chain's CDR3 is CSVGGAGNTIYF. In DNA form, the CDR3 reads TGCAGCGTTGGGGGGGCTGGAAACACCATATATTTT.

The chain employs TRBV4-3 and TRBJ2-5, with TRBD1 identical over 7 bases. Trimming at V came to 5 bases and at J to 4 bases, leaving 4 bases not matched to a gene. The CDR3 sequence is 13 residues long. Germline CDR1 LGHNA, CDR2 YSLEER. CDR3 in DNA: TGCGCCAGCAGCTGGACAGGCGGAGAGACCCAGTACTTC. Its protein is CASSWTGGETQYF.

The chain combines TRBV4-1 with TRBJ1-2; D possibly corresponds to TRBD1 (6 bases). The CDR3 is made up of 18 amino acids. The ends were cut back, 4 bases at V and 0 bases at J, with 21 bases in the middle. CDR1 is MGHRA and CDR2 is YSYEKL in the germline V gene. In DNA, the CDR3 is TGCGCCAGCAGCCCCCTTCCAGGACAGACCGTAGCTAACTATGGCTACACCTTC. It translates to CASSPLPGQTVANYGYTF.

Here the CDR3 DNA reads TGCAGCGTTGCCAGGGGGCTAGGCTACACCTTC. Its protein product is CSVARGLGYTF. The genes are TRBV29-1 and TRBJ1-2; 8 bases align to TRBD1. Trimming removed 4 bases from V and 8 bases from J; junction bases left unmatched: 3. Germline CDR1 SQVTM, CDR2 ANQGSEA. The CDR3 spans 11 residues.

The V gene is TRBV7-9, the J gene TRBJ1-4; 10 bases are a match to TRBD1. The trim removed 10 bases at V and 7 bases at J, leaving 9 bases unmatched. The germline gives CDR1 SEHNR, CDR2 FQNEAQ (reference sequence). This CDR3 comprises 14 residues. The CDR3 sequence is CAINPGQGLEKLFF. In nucleotides, the CDR3 is TGTGCCATTAATCCGGGACAGGGGCTTGAAAAACTGTTTTTT.